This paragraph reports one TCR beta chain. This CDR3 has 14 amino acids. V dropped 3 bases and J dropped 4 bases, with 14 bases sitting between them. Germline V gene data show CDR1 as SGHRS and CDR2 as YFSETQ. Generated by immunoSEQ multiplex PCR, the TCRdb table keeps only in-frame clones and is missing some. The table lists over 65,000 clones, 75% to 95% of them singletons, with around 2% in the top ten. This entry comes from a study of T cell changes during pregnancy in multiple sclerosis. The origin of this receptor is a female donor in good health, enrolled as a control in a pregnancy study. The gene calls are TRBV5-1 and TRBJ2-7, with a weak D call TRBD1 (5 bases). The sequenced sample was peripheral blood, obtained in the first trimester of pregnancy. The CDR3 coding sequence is TGCGCCAGCAGCTGGCGCGCCAGGGAATACGAGCAGTACTTC. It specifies CASSWRAREYEQYF. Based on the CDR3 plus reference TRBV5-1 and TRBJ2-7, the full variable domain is KAGVTQTPRYLIKTRGQQVTLSCSPISGHRSVSWYQQTPGQGLQFLFEYFSETQRNKGNFPGRFSGRQFSNSRSEMNVSTLELGDSALYLCASSWRAREYEQYFGPGTRLTVT.